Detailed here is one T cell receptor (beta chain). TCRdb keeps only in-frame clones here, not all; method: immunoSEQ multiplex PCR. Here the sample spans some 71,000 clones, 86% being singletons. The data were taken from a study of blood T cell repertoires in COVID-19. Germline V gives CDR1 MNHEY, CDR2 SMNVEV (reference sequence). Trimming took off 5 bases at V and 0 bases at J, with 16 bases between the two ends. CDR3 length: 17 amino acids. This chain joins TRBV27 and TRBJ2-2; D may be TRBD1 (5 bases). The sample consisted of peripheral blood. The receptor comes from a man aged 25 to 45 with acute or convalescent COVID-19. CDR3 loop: CASSQTVYQSNTGELFF. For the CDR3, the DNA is TGTGCCAGCAGTCAGACAGTTTATCAATCGAACACCGGGGAGCTGTTTTTT.